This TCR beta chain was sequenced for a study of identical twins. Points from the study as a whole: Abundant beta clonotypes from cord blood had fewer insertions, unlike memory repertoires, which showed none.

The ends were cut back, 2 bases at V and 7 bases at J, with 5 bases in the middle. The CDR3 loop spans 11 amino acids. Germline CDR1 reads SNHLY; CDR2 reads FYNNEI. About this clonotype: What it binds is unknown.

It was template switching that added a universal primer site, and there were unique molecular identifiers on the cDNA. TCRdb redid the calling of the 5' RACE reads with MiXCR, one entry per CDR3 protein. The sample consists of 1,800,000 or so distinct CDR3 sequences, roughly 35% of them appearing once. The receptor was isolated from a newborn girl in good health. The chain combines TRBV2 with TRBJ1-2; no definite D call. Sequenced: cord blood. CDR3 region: CASSERPGYTF. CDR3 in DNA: TGTGCCAGCAGTGAACGTCCTGGCTACACCTTC.